This is a list of T cell receptor beta chains from one sample in a study of post-analysis software for immune sequencing data. A single record per CDR3 protein comes from TCRdb applying MiXCR to the PCR reads. The top ten clones hold around 11% of a sample with approximately 690,000 distinct CDR3 sequences, over 45% of them seen once. The sequenced sample consisted of blood. The source of these receptors is a girl aged 2-10 years with multiple sclerosis. The CDR3 runs from the conserved cysteine through the conserved F or W. A D gene is named only where the DNA matches it firmly. Not all rows give a size; the values are once, few, many and, for expanded clones, a class.

CASSQDMRGQPQHF,TGTGCCAGCAGCCAAGATATGAGGGGCCAGCCCCAGCATTTT,TRBV3-1,-,-,TRBJ1-5
CASSPIPRSEQFF,TGTGCCAGCAGCCCAATCCCCCGGAGTGAGCAGTTCTTC,TRBV6-2/TRBV6-3,-,-,TRBJ2-1
CASSYSPGAGANVLTF,TGTGCCAGCAGTTACTCCCCGGGCGCTGGGGCCAACGTCCTGACTTTC,TRBV6-6,-,-,TRBJ2-6
CASSVSGNEKLFF,TGTGCCAGCAGCGTATCAGGGAATGAAAAACTGTTTTTT,TRBV9,-,-,TRBJ1-4
CASNKGGVPNEQFF,TGTGCCAGCAACAAGGGAGGGGTACCCAATGAGCAGTTCTTC,TRBV6-6,-,TRBD2,TRBJ2-1
CAIRDRDGQPQHF,TGTGCCATCCGGGACAGGGATGGTCAGCCCCAGCATTTT,TRBV6-1,once,TRBD1,TRBJ1-5
CASSLSLAGGRYGEQFF,TGCGCCAGCAGCTTGTCCCTAGCGGGAGGCCGCTACGGTGAGCAGTTCTTC,TRBV5-1,-,TRBD2,TRBJ2-1
CSAREREAQYF,TGCAGTGCTAGGGAGAGAGAGGCCCAGTACTTC,TRBV20-1,-,-,TRBJ2-5
CSARITGTAYEQYF,TGCAGTGCGAGAATCACCGGGACTGCCTACGAGCAGTACTTC,TRBV20-1,-,-,TRBJ2-7
CASSRLAGGPYEQYF,TGTGCCAGCAGTCGCCTAGCGGGAGGGCCTTACGAGCAGTACTTC,TRBV6-1,-,TRBD2,TRBJ2-7
CASSESKGEGTDTQYF,TGCGCCAGCAGTGAGTCGAAGGGGGAAGGCACAGATACGCAGTATTTT,TRBV10-2,few,-,TRBJ2-3
CASSGGAFTDTQYF,TGCGCCAGCAGTGGTGGCGCCTTCACAGATACGCAGTATTTT,TRBV10-1,-,-,TRBJ2-3
CSVDGGPDSNEQFF,TGCAGCGTTGACGGCGGGCCAGACAGCAATGAGCAGTTCTTC,TRBV29-1,-,-,TRBJ2-1
CSVEGREPDHNQPQHF,TGCAGCGTTGAGGGCAGGGAACCTGACCACAATCAGCCCCAGCATTTT,TRBV29-1,-,-,TRBJ1-5
CASSLGQGQGYSNQPQHF,TGTGCCAGCAGCCTCGGACAGGGACAAGGGTATAGCAATCAGCCCCAGCATTTT,TRBV6-1,few,TRBD1,TRBJ1-5
CASSKQPLNTEAFF,TGTGCCAGCAGCAAACAGCCTTTGAACACTGAAGCTTTCTTT,TRBV7-2,-,-,TRBJ1-1
CASSYSVAAKEQFF,TGTGCCAGCAGTTACTCAGTAGCGGCGAAAGAGCAGTTCTTC,TRBV6-6,once,-,TRBJ2-1